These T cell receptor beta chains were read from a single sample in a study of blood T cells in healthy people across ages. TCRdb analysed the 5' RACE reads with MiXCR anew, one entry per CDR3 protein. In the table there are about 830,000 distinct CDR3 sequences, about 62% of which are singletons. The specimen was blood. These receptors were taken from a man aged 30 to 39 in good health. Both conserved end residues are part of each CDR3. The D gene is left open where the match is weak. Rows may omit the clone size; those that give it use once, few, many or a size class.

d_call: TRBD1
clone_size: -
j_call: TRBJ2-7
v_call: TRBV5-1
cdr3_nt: TGCGCCAGCAGCTCCTACGGGACAGGGCTGGGGGAGCAGTACTTC
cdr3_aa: CASSSYGTGLGEQYF

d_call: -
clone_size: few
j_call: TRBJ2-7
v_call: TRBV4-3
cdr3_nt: TGCGCCAGCAGCCAACGGCGGGATAACGAGCAGTACTTC
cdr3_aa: CASSQRRDNEQYF

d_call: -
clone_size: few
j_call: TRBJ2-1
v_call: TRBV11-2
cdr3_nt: TGTGCCAGCAGCTTAGGTCGACACAATAATGAGCAGTTCTTC
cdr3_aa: CASSLGRHNNEQFF

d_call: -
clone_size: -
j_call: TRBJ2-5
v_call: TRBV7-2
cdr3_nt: TGTGCCAGCAGCTTAGTAAGCAGCCCCAGGGCCCAGTACTTC
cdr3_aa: CASSLVSSPRAQYF

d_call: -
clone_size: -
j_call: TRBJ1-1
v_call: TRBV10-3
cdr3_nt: TGTGCCATCAGTCTCGGAACAGGGACGAACACTGAAGCTTTCTTT
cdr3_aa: CAISLGTGTNTEAFF

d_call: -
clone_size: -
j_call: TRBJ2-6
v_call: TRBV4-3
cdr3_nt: TGCGCCAGCAGCCAAGATATCAGGGGCCGCGGATCTGGGGCCGACGTCCTGACTTTC
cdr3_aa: CASSQDIRGRGSGADVLTF

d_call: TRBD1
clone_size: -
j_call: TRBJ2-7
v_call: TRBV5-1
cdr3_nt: TGCGCCAGCAGCCCCGGGACAGCCTCAACCTACGAGCAGTACTTC
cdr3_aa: CASSPGTASTYEQYF

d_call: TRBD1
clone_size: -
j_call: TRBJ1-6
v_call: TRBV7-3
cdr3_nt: TGTGCCAGCAGTCTGGGACAGGGCGCACCCCTCCACTTT
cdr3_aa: CASSLGQGAPLHF

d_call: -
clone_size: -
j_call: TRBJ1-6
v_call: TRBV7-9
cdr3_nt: TGTGCCAGCACCCGAGATGGGGTTGGTCGTTCACCCCTCCACTTT
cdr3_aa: CASTRDGVGRSPLHF

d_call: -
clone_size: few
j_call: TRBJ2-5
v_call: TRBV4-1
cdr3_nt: TGCGCCAGCAGCCAAGTGGGAGGGGGCTACGAGACCCAGTACTTC
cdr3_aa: CASSQVGGGYETQYF

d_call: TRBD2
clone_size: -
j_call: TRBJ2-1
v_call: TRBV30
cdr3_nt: TGTGCCTGGAGGCTAGCGGGGGGGCGCCACAATGAGCAGTTCTTC
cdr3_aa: CAWRLAGGRHNEQFF

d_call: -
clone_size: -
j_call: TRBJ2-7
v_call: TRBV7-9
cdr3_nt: TGTGCCAGCAGCCGGTCAGGTCAGAGATACGAGCAGTACTTC
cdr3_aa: CASSRSGQRYEQYF

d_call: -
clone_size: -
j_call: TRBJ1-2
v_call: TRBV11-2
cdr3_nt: TGTGCCAGCAGCTTATCCACAGGGACCGGGGGTGGCTACACCTTC
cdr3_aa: CASSLSTGTGGGYTF

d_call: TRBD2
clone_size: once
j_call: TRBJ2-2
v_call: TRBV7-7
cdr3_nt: TGTGCTAGCAGCTCCTTCTCCCTACTAAGCGGGGGGTCGAACACCGGGGAGCTGTTTTTT
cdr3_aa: CASSSFSLLSGGSNTGELFF

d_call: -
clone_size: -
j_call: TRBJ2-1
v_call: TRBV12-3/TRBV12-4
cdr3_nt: TGTGCCAGCAGTTCCCCGAGGGGGGGAGGGTACAATGAGCAGTTCTTC
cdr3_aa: CASSSPRGGGYNEQFF

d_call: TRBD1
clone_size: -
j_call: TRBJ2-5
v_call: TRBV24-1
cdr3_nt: TGTGCCACCAGTGGACAGGGGCTCGAGACCCAGTACTTC
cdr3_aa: CATSGQGLETQYF

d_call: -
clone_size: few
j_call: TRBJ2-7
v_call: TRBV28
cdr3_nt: TGTGCCAGCAACGGACCCCCCTACGAGCAGTACTTC
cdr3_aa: CASNGPPYEQYF

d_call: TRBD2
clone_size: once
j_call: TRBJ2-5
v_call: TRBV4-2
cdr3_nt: TGTGCCAGCAGCCAAGAACTAGCGGGGTTAGAGACCCAGTACTTC
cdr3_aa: CASSQELAGLETQYF

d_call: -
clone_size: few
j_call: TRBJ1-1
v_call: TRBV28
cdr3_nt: TGTGCCAGCAGTTCACGCAGGGGTGGCACTGAAGCTTTCTTT
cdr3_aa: CASSSRRGGTEAFF

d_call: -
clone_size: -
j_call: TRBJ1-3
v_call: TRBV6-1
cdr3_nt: TGTGCCAGCAGGCTACAGGGCTCTGGAAACACCATATATTTT
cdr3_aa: CASRLQGSGNTIYF